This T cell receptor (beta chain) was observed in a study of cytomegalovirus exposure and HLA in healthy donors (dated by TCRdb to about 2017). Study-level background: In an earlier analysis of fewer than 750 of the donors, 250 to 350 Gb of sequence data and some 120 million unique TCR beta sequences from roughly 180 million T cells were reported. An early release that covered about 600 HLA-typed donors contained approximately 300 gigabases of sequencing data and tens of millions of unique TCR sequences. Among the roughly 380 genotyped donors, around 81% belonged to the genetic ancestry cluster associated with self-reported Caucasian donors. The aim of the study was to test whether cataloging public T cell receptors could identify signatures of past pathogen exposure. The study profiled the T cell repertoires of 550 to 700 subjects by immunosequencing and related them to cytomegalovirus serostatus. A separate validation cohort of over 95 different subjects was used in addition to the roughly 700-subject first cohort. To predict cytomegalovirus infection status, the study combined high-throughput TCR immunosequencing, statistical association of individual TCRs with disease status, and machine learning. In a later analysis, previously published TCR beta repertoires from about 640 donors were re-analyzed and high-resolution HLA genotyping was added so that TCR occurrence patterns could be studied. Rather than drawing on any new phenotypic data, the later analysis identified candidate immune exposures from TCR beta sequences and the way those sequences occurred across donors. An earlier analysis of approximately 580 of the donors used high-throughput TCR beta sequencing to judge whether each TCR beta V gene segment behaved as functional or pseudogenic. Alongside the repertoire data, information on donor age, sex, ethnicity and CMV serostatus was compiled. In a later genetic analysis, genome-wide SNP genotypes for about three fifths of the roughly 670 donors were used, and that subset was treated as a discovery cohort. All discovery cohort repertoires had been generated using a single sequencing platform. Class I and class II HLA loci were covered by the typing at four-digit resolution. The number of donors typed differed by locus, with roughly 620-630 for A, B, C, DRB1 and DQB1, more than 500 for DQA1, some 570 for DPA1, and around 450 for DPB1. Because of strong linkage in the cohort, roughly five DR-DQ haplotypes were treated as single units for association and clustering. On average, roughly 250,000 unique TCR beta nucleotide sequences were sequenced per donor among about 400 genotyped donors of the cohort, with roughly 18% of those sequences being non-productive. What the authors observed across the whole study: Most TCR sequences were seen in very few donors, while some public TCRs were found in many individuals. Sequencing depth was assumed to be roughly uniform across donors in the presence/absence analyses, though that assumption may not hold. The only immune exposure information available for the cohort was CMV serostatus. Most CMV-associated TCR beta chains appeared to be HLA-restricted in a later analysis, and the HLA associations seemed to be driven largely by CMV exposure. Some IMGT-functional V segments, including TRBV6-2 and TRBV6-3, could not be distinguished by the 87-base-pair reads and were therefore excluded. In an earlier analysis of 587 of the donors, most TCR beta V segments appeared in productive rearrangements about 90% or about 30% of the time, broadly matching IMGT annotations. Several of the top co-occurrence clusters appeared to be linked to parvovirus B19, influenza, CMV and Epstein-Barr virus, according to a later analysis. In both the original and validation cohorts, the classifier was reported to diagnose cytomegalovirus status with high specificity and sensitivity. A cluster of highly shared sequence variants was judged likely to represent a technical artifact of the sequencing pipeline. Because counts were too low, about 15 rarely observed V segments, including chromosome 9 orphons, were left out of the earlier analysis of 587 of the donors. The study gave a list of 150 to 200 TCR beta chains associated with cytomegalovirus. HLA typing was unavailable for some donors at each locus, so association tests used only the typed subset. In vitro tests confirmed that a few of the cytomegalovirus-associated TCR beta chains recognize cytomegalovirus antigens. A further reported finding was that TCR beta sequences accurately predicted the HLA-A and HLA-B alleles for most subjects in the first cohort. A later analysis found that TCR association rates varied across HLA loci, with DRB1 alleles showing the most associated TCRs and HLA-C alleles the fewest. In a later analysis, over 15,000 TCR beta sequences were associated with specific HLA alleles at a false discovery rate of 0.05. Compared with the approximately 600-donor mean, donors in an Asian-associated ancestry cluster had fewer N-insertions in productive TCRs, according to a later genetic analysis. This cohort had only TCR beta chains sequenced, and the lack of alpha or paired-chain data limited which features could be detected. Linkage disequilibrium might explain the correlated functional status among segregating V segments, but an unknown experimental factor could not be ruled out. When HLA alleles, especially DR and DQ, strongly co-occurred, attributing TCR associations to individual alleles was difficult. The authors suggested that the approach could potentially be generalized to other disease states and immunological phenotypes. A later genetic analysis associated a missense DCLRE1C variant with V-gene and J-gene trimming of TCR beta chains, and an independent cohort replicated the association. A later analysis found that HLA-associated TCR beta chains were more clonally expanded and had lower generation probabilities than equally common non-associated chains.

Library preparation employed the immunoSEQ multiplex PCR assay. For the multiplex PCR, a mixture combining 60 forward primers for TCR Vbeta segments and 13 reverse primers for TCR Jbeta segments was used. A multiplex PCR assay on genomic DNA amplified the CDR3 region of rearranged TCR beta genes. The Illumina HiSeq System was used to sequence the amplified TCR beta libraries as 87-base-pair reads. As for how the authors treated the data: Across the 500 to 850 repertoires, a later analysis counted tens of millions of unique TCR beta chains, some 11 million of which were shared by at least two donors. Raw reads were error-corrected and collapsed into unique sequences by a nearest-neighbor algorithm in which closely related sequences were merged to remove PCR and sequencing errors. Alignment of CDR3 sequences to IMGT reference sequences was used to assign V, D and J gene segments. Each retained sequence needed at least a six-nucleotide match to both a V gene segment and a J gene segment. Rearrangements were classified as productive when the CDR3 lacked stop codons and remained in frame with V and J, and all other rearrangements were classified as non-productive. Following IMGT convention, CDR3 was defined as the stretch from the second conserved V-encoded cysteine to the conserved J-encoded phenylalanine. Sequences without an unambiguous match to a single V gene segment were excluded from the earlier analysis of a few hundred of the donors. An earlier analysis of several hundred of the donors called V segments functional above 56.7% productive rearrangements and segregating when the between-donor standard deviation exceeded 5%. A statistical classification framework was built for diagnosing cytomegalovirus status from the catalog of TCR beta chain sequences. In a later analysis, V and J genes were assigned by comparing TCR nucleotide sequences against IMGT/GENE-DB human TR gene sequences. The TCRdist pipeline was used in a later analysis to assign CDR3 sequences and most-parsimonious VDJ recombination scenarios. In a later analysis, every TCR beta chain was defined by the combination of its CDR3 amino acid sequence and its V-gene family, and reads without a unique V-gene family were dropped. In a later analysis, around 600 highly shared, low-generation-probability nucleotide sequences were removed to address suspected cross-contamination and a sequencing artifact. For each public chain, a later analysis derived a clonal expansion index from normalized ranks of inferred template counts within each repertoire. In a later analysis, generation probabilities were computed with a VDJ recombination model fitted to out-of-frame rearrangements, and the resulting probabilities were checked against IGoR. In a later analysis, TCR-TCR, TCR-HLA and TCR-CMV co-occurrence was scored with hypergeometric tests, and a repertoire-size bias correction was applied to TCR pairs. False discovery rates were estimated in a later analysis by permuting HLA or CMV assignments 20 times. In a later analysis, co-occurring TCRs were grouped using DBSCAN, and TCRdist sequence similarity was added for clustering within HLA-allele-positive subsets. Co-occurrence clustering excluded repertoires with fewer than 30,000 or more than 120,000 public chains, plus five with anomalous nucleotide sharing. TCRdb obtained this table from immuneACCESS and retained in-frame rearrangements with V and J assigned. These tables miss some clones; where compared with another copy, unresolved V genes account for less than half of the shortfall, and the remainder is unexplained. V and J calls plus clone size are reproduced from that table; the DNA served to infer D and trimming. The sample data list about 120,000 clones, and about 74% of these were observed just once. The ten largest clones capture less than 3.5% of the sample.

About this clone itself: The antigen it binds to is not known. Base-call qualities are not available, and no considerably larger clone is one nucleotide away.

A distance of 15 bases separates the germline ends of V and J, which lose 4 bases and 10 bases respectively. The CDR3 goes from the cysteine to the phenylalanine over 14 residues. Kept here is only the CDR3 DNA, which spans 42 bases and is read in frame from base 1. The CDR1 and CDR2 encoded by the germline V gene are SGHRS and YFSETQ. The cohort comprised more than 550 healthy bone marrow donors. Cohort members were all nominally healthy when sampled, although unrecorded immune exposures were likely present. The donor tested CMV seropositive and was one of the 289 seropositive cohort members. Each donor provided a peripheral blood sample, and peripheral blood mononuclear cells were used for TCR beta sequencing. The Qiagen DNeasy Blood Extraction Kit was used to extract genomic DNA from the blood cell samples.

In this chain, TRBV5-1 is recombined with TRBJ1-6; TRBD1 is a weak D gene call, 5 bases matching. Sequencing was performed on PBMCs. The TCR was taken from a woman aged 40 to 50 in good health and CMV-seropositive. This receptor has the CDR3 CASSRGLPQSPLHF. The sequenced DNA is TGCGCCAGCAGCCGGGGACTGCCACAATCACCCCTCCACTTT.